This passage covers 21 T cell receptor beta chains from one sample sequenced in a study of blood T cells in healthy people across ages. PCR was performed a second time for about 7 to 12 cycles using a sample-barcoded 5' primer and a J-beta primer mix. TCRdb passed the 5' RACE reads through MiXCR, listing each CDR3 protein once. The data contain more than 1 million distinct CDR3 sequences, 35% to 50% of them seen just once; the ten biggest clones take up 15% to 20%. Material for sequencing was blood. The origin of the receptors is a woman aged 60 to 75 in good health.

This clonotype was counted a few times. This sequence joins TRBV2 and TRBJ2-1; D gene uncertain. Germline V gene sequence: CDR1 SNHLY, CDR2 FYNNEI. Trimming removed 8 bases at V and 0 bases at J, with 8 bases between. This CDR3 contains 13 residues. CDR3 protein: CASGLSSYNEQFF. CDR3 in DNA: TGTGCCAGCGGGCTGAGCTCCTACAATGAGCAGTTCTTC.

Comments on this clonotype: The germline gene is not matched at one end of the junction; a read error may be the cause. The chain employs TRBV20-1 and TRBJ2-7, with TRBD2 as a possible D gene (6 bases). The germline CDR1 and CDR2 sequences are DFQATT and SNEGSKA (reference sequence). The CDR3 runs to 15 residues. The CDR3 protein is CSARDRSGYSYEQYF. DNA of the CDR3: TGCAGTGCTAGAGATCGGAGCGGGTACTCCTATGAGCAGTACTTC.

Details on this clonotype: A much larger clone sits a single nucleotide away, making a read error possible. The CDR3 region is CASNLGANDLTF. The CDR3 region has the DNA TGTGCCAGCAATCTTGGGGCCAACGACCTGACTTTC. V gene TRBV7-2 combines with J gene TRBJ2-6; a possible D gene is TRBD1 (5 bases). This CDR3 spans 12 amino acids. Germline CDR1 reads SGHTA; CDR2 reads FQGNSA. The whole variable domain, remainder taken from reference TRBV7-2 and TRBJ2-6, is GAGVSQSPSNKVTEKGKDVELRCDPISGHTALYWYRQSLGQGLEFLIYFQGNSAPDKSGLPSDRFSAERTGGSVSTLTIQRTQQEDSAVYLCASNLGANDLTFGAGSRLTVL.

The V and J genes are TRBV27 and TRBJ2-1; 11 positions match TRBD2. Germline V gene sequence: CDR1 MNHEY, CDR2 SMNVEV (reference sequence). V lost 4 bases, J lost 3 bases, and 8 bases stayed unmatched. This CDR3 has 17 residues. The CDR3 coding sequence is TGTGCCAGCAGTTCGTCCTCTGGGACTAGCGGCTACAATGAGCAGTTCTTC. Protein: CASSSSSGTSGYNEQFF.

This clonotype came up once. The J gene is TRBJ2-3, the V gene TRBV28; no clear D gene. CDR3 length equals 15 residues. With 4 bases removed from V and 0 bases from J, the gap between germline ends came to 11 bases. Germline loops: CDR1 MDHEN, CDR2 SYDVKM. In nucleotides, the CDR3 is TGTGCCAGCAGTTCAGAGGATACCAGCACAGATACGCAGTATTTT. It translates to CASSSEDTSTDTQYF.

This clonotype has just a few counts. The chain links TRBV7-9 to TRBJ2-7; 10 nucleotides match TRBD1. Looked up from germline, CDR1 is SEHNR and CDR2 is FQNEAQ (reference sequence). Unmatched junction bases numbered 9, after V lost 5 bases and J lost 5 bases. CDR3 size: 15 residues. The CDR3 is CASSTSRDRGHEQYF. Written as DNA, the CDR3 is TGTGCCAGCAGCACCTCCAGGGACAGGGGCCACGAGCAGTACTTC. The full variable domain, with the rest looked up from reference TRBV7-9 and TRBJ2-7, is DTGVSQNPRHKITKRGQNVTFRCDPISEHNRLYWYRQTLGQGPEFLTYFQNEAQLEKSRLLSDRFSAERPKGSFSTLEIQRTEQGDSAMYLCASSTSRDRGHEQYFGPGTRLTVT.

This chain joins TRBV7-3 and TRBJ2-1, with D possibly TRBD2 on 6 matching bases. The CDR3 has 13 residues. Germline CDR1 is SGHTA and CDR2 is FQGTGA. Trimming removed 5 bases at V and 13 bases at J, with 18 bases between. CDR3 protein: CASSPAGGTTQFF. The CDR3, as DNA: TGTGCCAGCAGCCCCGCCGGGGGAACCACACAGTTCTTC.

This clonotype was counted only a few times. The V and J genes are TRBV4-2 and TRBJ2-1; 10 bases line up with TRBD2. Germline loops: CDR1 LGHNA, CDR2 YNFKEQ. The V and J ends lost 0 bases and 4 bases, in that order; junction bases with no gene match: 6. The CDR3 loop spans 17 amino acids. The CDR3 DNA reads as TGTGCCAGCAGCCAAGAGGTGCTAGCGGGAGCATACAATGAGCAGTTCTTC. Protein: CASSQEVLAGAYNEQFF.

This clonotype has only a few counts. The chain links TRBV11-2 to TRBJ2-5; D may be TRBD2 (5 bases). The J call is in doubt because the DNA end fits TRBJ2-7 better. Germline CDR1 SGHAT, CDR2 FQNNGV. This CDR3 comprises 12 residues. The chain's CDR3 is CASSLGRLEQYF. In nucleotides, the CDR3 is TGTGCCAGCAGCTTAGGGAGGCTCGAGCAGTACTTC.

The table lists this clonotype with many counts. V usage is TRBV29-1 and J usage is TRBJ2-3; D is perhaps TRBD2 (6 bases). CDR3 length: 13 amino acids. Germline CDR1 and CDR2: SQVTM and ANQGSEA. The V end lost 6 bases, the J end lost 2 bases, and 12 bases lay between the germline ends. CDR3 sequence (DNA): TGCAGCGTGGGGGGTACTTTCACAGATACGCAGTATTTT. Protein sequence: CSVGGTFTDTQYF.

The chain is built from TRBV5-1 and TRBJ2-7; D possibly corresponds to TRBD2 (5 bases). Trimming removed 7 bases at V and 5 bases at J, with 16 bases between. This CDR3 is built from 13 residues. CDR1 and CDR2 (germline): SGHRS, YFSETQ. CDR3 region: CASGQDSHHEQYF. The CDR3 region has the DNA TGCGCCAGCGGGCAGGACTCGCACCACGAGCAGTACTTC.

This chain links TRBV2 with TRBJ2-3; maybe TRBD1 (5 bases). Trimming took off 8 bases at V and 0 bases at J, with 12 bases between the two ends. The CDR3 has 14 residues. Germline V CDR1 and CDR2: SNHLY, FYNNEI. The CDR3 DNA reads TGTGCCAGCTACAGGAGATCTAGCACAGATACGCAGTATTTT. Translation gives CASYRRSSTDTQYF. The variable domain in full, with the rest retrieved from reference TRBV2 and TRBJ2-3, is EPEVTQTPSHQVTQMGQEVILRCVPISNHLYFYWYRQILGQKVEFLVSFYNNEISEKSEIFDDQFSVERPDGSNFTLKIRSTKLEDSAMYFCASYRRSSTDTQYFGPGTRLTVL.

V is TRBV20-1 and J is TRBJ1-5, with unresolved D. CDR3 length: 14 amino acids. Trimming removed 6 bases at V and 1 base at J, with 13 bases between. Germline loops: CDR1 DFQATT, CDR2 SNEGSKA (reference sequence). DNA of the CDR3: TGCAGTGCCGCGGACCTGGGAAGCAATCAGCCCCAGCATTTT. Protein sequence: CSAADLGSNQPQHF.

This sequence joins TRBV6-4 and TRBJ2-1; D uncertain. Trimming pared 5 bases from V and 5 bases from J, leaving 19 bases between. The CDR3 totals 16 residues. Germline CDR1 reads MRHNA; CDR2 reads SNTAGT. The DNA of the CDR3 is TGTGCCAGCAGTTATCTGAGGAGCGTCTTTAACAATGAGCAGTTCTTC. Its protein is CASSYLRSVFNNEQFF.

This clonotype was counted only a few times. This CDR3 reads CASSLLGAVYEQYF. CDR3 DNA sequence: TGTGCCAGCAGTTTATTGGGGGCGGTGTACGAGCAGTACTTC. The rearrangement uses TRBV28 and TRBJ2-7; D perhaps matches TRBD1 (6 bases). Germline CDR1 is MDHEN and CDR2 is SYDVKM. This CDR3 spans 14 amino acids. Trimming removed 1 base at V and 4 bases at J, with 11 bases between. Full variable domain (missing parts from reference TRBV28 and TRBJ2-7): DVKVTQSSRYLVKRTGEKVFLECVQDMDHENMFWYRQDPGLGLRLIYFSYDVKMKEKGDIPEGYSVSREKKERFSLILESASTNQTSMYLCASSLLGAVYEQYFGPGTRLTVT.

V gene TRBV5-1 combines with J gene TRBJ2-1; D is undetermined. This CDR3 comprises 12 residues. V lost 0 bases, J lost 15 bases, and 13 bases lay in between. Germline CDR1 SGHRS, CDR2 YFSETQ. CDR3: CASSLEQSVWFF. The CDR3 DNA is TGCGCCAGCAGCTTGGAGCAGTCAGTTTGGTTCTTC. Complete variable domain (other parts from reference TRBV5-1 and TRBJ2-1): KAGVTQTPRYLIKTRGQQVTLSCSPISGHRSVSWYQQTPGQGLQFLFEYFSETQRNKGNFPGRFSGRQFSNSRSEMNVSTLELGDSALYLCASSLEQSVWFFGPGTRLTVL.

The chain joins TRBV5-1 to TRBJ2-1; D is perhaps TRBD1 or TRBD2 (5 bases each). Germline V lookup: CDR1 SGHRS, CDR2 YFSETQ. The length of the CDR3 is 14 residues. V was trimmed by 2 bases and J by 7 bases, leaving 13 bases between them. The CDR3 region is CASSFALGENEQFF. The CDR3 nucleotides are TGCGCCAGCAGCTTTGCCTTAGGGGAGAATGAGCAGTTCTTC.

The chain is built from TRBV20-1 and TRBJ1-4; D is possibly TRBD1 (5 bases). Germline V gene data show CDR1 as DFQATT and CDR2 as SNEGSKA (reference sequence). V dropped 0 bases and J dropped 5 bases, with 13 bases sitting between them. This CDR3 is 15 amino acids long. The CDR3 reads CSARDVGRVNEKLFF. The CDR3 nucleotides read TGCAGTGCTAGAGATGTGGGCAGGGTGAATGAAAAACTGTTTTTT.

This clonotype was counted many times. This sequence joins TRBV6-5 and TRBJ1-1, with a weak D call TRBD1 (5 bases). CDR1 MNHEY and CDR2 SVGAGI come from the germline V gene. This CDR3 is 15 amino acids long. Trimming removed 2 bases at V and 2 bases at J, with 12 bases between. The DNA of the CDR3 is TGTGCCAGCAGTTACGGCAGGGCGCTTAACACTGAAGCTTTCTTT. This translates into CASSYGRALNTEAFF.

Note on this clonotype: The junction and the germline gene differ at one end; a read error may be behind it. The genes are TRBV27 and TRBJ2-5; D is ambiguous. Germline V gives CDR1 MNHEY, CDR2 SMNVEV (reference sequence). There are 11 residues in the CDR3. The CDR3 coding sequence is TGTGCCGGCAGTTTTGGGAAGACCCAGTACTTC. This gives the protein CAGSFGKTQYF.

The chain is built from TRBV10-1 and TRBJ2-1; TRBD1 or TRBD2 may be the D gene (5 bases each). The CDR3 runs to 13 residues. Trimming removed 10 bases from V and 10 bases from J, with 20 bases in between. Germline-derived CDR1 and CDR2 are WNHNN and SYGVQD (reference sequence). DNA of the CDR3: TGCGCCATCTGGCAGGGACGACCCTACGAGCAGTTCTTC. Amino acid sequence: CAIWQGRPYEQFF.